This note documents a single T cell receptor beta chain sequence. The data originate from a study of cytomegalovirus exposure and HLA in healthy donors. The study ran its PCR with 60 Vbeta and 13 Jbeta primers. Method: immunoSEQ multiplex PCR; TCRdb's copy keeps in-frame clones and lacks some. The sample has about 230,000 clones; about 84% are singletons. This CDR3 has 16 residues. Trimming pared 2 bases from V and 6 bases from J, leaving 20 bases between. Germline CDR1 and CDR2: SGHTA and FQGNSA. V and J are TRBV7-2 and TRBJ2-7; no definite D call. This clonotype was sampled from a human donor in good health. What was sequenced was PBMCs. The CDR3 coding sequence is TGTGCCAGCAGCTTACCGCCTAGTGCATCCCCGCCCGAGCAGTACTTC. Amino acids: CASSLPPSASPPEQYF.